Following are 32 T cell receptor beta chains from one sample sequenced in a study of radiotherapy plus CTLA-4 blockade in lung cancer. Here immunoSEQ multiplex PCR was the method, and the copy in TCRdb shows in-frame clones only, minus some. Altogether over 80,000 clones are present, roughly four fifths being singletons, with the ten largest covering 0.75% to 1%. The starting material was peripheral blood, obtained from a patient treated with radiotherapy plus ipilimumab. These receptors all come from a human donor with non-small cell lung cancer who had stable disease on radiotherapy plus ipilimumab.

The rearrangement uses TRBV5-1 and TRBJ2-7, with D unresolved. This CDR3 is 15 amino acids long. Trimming stripped 0 bases from V and 6 bases from J, with 16 bases between. Germline values: CDR1 SGHRS, CDR2 YFSETQ. Here the CDR3 DNA reads TGCGCCAGCAGCTTGGGTGGTAGTAGCTTGGGCGAGCAGTACTTC. Translated, it gives CASSLGGSSLGEQYF.

The genes are TRBV7-3 and TRBJ2-2, with D unresolved. CDR1 is SGHTA, CDR2 FQGTGA, per germline. The CDR3 extends over 13 amino acids. V lost 0 bases to trimming and J lost 5 bases, with 4 bases between them. CDR3 region: CASSLTGTGELFF. The CDR3 DNA sequence: TGTGCCAGCAGCTTAACAGGGACCGGGGAGCTGTTTTTT. Full variable domain (remainder filled in from reference TRBV7-3 and TRBJ2-2): GAGVSQTPSNKVTEKGKYVELRCDPISGHTALYWYRQSLGQGPEFLIYFQGTGAADDSGLPNDRFFAVRPEGSVSTLKIQRTERGDSAVYLCASSLTGTGELFFGEGSRLTVL.

This clone was counted once. The genes are TRBV7-2 and TRBJ2-7, with D hard to call. Per the germline V gene, CDR1 is SGHTA and CDR2 is FQGNSA. The CDR3 totals 14 residues. The V end was cut by 5 bases, the J end by 0 bases, with 11 bases between. The CDR3 region is CASSPDGGSYEQYF. In DNA, the CDR3 is TGTGCCAGCAGCCCGGATGGCGGCTCCTACGAGCAGTACTTC. Supplemented by reference TRBV7-2 and TRBJ2-7, the full variable domain reads GAGVSQSPSNKVTEKGKDVELRCDPISGHTALYWYRQSLGQGLEFLIYFQGNSAPDKSGLPSDRFSAERTGGSVSTLTIQRTQQEDSAVYLCASSPDGGSYEQYFGPGTRLTVT.

The V call is TRBV7-9, the J call TRBJ1-2; no firm D call. This CDR3 has 16 residues. Germline CDR1 reads SEHNR; CDR2 reads FQNEAQ (reference sequence). Trimming removed 0 bases from V and 0 bases from J, with 11 bases in between. CDR3 bases: TGTGCCAGCAGCTTAGCGTCCGGCGGAGCTAACTATGGCTACACCTTC. This gives the protein CASSLASGGANYGYTF.

This chain connects TRBV5-4 to TRBJ1-2; D may be TRBD1 (5 bases). The V end lost 3 bases, the J end lost 8 bases, and 17 bases lay between the germline ends. CDR1 and CDR2 (germline): SGHNT, YYREEE (reference sequence). The length of the CDR3 is 14 residues. CDR3 region: CASSSAAGQEGYTF. As DNA, the CDR3 is TGTGCCAGCAGCTCGGCAGCAGGGCAGGAAGGCTACACCTTC.

V gene TRBV18 combines with J gene TRBJ2-1; TRBD2 aligns across 11 bases. The germline V gene has CDR1 KGHSH and CDR2 LQKENI. The CDR3 sequence is 18 residues long. V was pared by 4 bases and J by 4 bases, with 12 bases of the junction left unmatched. The CDR3 DNA reads TGTGCCAGCTCACTCAAAGGCCTAGCGGGGGGACCGTACAATGAGCAGTTCTTC. Residues: CASSLKGLAGGPYNEQFF. The full variable domain, rest sourced from reference TRBV18 and TRBJ2-1, is NAGVMQNPRHLVRRRGQEARLRCSPMKGHSHVYWYRQLPEEGLKFMVYLQKENIIDESGMPKERFSAEFPKEGPSILRIQQVVRGDSAAYFCASSLKGLAGGPYNEQFFGPGTRLTVL.

The chain is built from TRBV2 and TRBJ2-2; TRBD1 matches at 7 bases. Germline V lookup: CDR1 SNHLY, CDR2 FYNNEI. The junction had 3 bases not matched to a gene; V was cut back by 3 bases and J by 5 bases. This CDR3 is built from 14 residues. In DNA, the CDR3 is TGTGCCAGCAGTGAGTCAGGGGGTACCGGGGAGCTGTTTTTT. It encodes CASSESGGTGELFF.

This chain links TRBV5-1 with TRBJ2-3; 14 bases agree with TRBD2. The trim removed 4 bases at V and 1 base at J, leaving 8 bases unmatched. CDR3 size: 18 residues. Germline CDR1 and CDR2: SGHRS and YFSETQ. The CDR3 nucleotides are TGCGCCAGCAGCAATCGACTAGCGGGGGGGCAGGGCACAGATACGCAGTATTTT. Translation: CASSNRLAGGQGTDTQYF.

The genes are TRBV23-1 and TRBJ1-5; 8 bases fit TRBD1. TRBV23-1 is designated an ORF whose function remains uncertain. CDR3 length equals 16 residues. J was trimmed by 5 bases and V by 4 bases; bases with no gene match: 10. CDR3 loop: CASSPSTRDRYQPQHF. CDR3 coding DNA: TGCGCCAGCAGTCCGTCTACCCGGGACAGGTATCAGCCCCAGCATTTT.

This clone has just a few counts. The CDR3, as DNA: TGTGCCAGTAGTCCTCGCGGTGCGGAGGCAACGTACTCTGGAAACACCATATATTTT. Translated, it gives CASSPRGAEATYSGNTIYF. V usage is TRBV19 and J usage is TRBJ1-3; D not certain. The V gene lost 5 bases and the J gene lost 0 bases, with 23 bases spanning the gap. CDR1 LNHDA and CDR2 SQIVND come from the germline V gene (reference sequence). CDR3 size: 19 residues. The full variable domain, its missing parts supplied by reference TRBV19 and TRBJ1-3, is DGGITQSPKYLFRKEGQNVTLSCEQNLNHDAMYWYRQDPGQGLRLIYYSQIVNDFQKGDIAEGYSVSREKKESFPLTVTSAQKNPTAFYLCASSPRGAEATYSGNTIYFGEGSWLTVV.

This clone was seen only a few times. This chain links TRBV6-6 with TRBJ1-1; D is ambiguous. The CDR3 length is 12 residues. Trimming pared 0 bases from V and 6 bases from J, leaving 5 bases between. Germline CDR1 is MNHNY and CDR2 is SVGAGI (reference sequence). CDR3 residues: CASSYSVAEAFF. The CDR3 nucleotides read TGTGCCAGCAGTTACTCCGTGGCTGAAGCTTTCTTT.

The rearrangement uses TRBV7-8 and TRBJ2-7; weak D call: TRBD1 (5 bases). This CDR3 region has 15 residues. CDR1 is SGHVS, CDR2 FQNEAQ, per germline. Trimming cost V 6 bases and J 3 bases, with 18 bases left between them. The CDR3 DNA reads TGTGCCAGCAGTCCAGGGTGGGCTACCTTCTACGAGCAGTACTTC. It specifies CASSPGWATFYEQYF.

This clone was seen once. The chain recombines TRBV6-5 with TRBJ2-5; 8 bases agree with TRBD1. The ends lost 6 bases at V and 3 bases at J; junction bases unmatched: 3. The CDR3 is 13 amino acids. The germline V gene has CDR1 MNHEY and CDR2 SVGAGI. The CDR3 sequence is CASSWTGKETQYF. Here the CDR3 DNA reads TGTGCCAGCAGCTGGACAGGGAAAGAGACCCAGTACTTC.

The rearrangement links TRBV11-3 to TRBJ2-7; D tentatively reads TRBD1 or TRBD2 (7 bases each). V gave up 5 bases and J gave up 4 bases, with 18 bases separating them. The CDR3 is made up of 15 amino acids. Germline CDR1 reads SGHNT; CDR2 reads YENEEA. CDR3 DNA: TGTGCCAGCAGCCCCGGGGAGGGGGCTAGGTACGAGCAGTACTTC. It specifies CASSPGEGARYEQYF.

This chain links TRBV30 with TRBJ1-5, with D hard to call. The CDR3 has 15 amino acids. Germline V gene lookup returns CDR1 GTSNPN and CDR2 SVGIG (reference sequence). Trimming stripped 0 bases from V and 1 base from J, with 10 bases between. CDR3 residues: CAWSVRSSSNQPQHF. For the CDR3, the DNA is TGTGCCTGGAGTGTACGCTCATCGAGCAATCAGCCCCAGCATTTT.

This sequence joins TRBV5-4 and TRBJ2-5, with 10 nucleotides matching TRBD2. V was pared by 1 base and J by 5 bases, with 8 bases of the junction left unmatched. Germline lookup yields CDR1 SGHNT and CDR2 YYREEE (reference sequence). CDR3 size: 16 residues. CDR3 loop: CASSLNQRGGDETQYF. The CDR3 DNA is TGTGCCAGCAGCTTGAATCAGCGGGGGGGCGATGAGACCCAGTACTTC.

Written as DNA, the CDR3 is TGCGCCAGCAGGGGGGACAGTTTGAACACTGAAGCTTTCTTT. This sequence encodes CASRGDSLNTEAFF. The gene calls are TRBV10-2 and TRBJ1-1, with 7 positions matching TRBD1. The ends lost 6 bases at V and 0 bases at J; junction bases unmatched: 4. The CDR3 covers 14 residues. Germline lookup yields CDR1 WSHSY and CDR2 SAAADI.

The V and J genes are TRBV7-2 and TRBJ1-6; 8 bases match TRBD1. Trimming at V came to 4 bases and at J to 9 bases, leaving 8 bases not matched to a gene. CDR1 and CDR2 from the germline V gene are SGHTA and FQGNSA. CDR3 size: 15 residues. The CDR3 DNA reads as TGTGCCAGCAGCTCTGCCACAGGGGGTGGTTCACCCCTCCACTTT. The encoded protein is CASSSATGGGSPLHF.

On this clone: The sample carries other DNA sequences with the same CDR3. The V and J genes are TRBV11-2 and TRBJ1-2; 8 bases match TRBD1. V gave up 0 bases and J gave up 3 bases; unmatched junction bases: 9. Germline loops: CDR1 SGHAT, CDR2 FQNNGV. The CDR3 runs 17 residues. The CDR3 reads CASSLDNGQGLDYGYTF. As DNA, the CDR3 is TGTGCCAGCAGCTTAGATAACGGACAGGGCCTCGACTATGGCTACACCTTC.

The chain uses TRBV28 and TRBJ2-1; D not certain. Trimming took 5 bases from V and 5 from J, leaving 13 bases between them. CDR1 MDHEN and CDR2 SYDVKM come from the germline V gene. The length of the CDR3 is 14 residues. CDR3 sequence: CASSTLLFNNEQFF. CDR3 DNA: TGTGCCAGCAGTACCCTCTTATTCAACAATGAGCAGTTCTTC.

The chain employs TRBV19 and TRBJ1-4; tentatively, D is TRBD1 (6 bases). The CDR3 totals 17 residues. Germline V gene lookup returns CDR1 LNHDA and CDR2 SQIVND (reference sequence). Trimming pared 1 base from V and 5 bases from J, leaving 17 bases between. For the CDR3, the DNA is TGTGCCAGTAGTATAGTCACCGGGGGAAGGGGGAATGAAAAACTGTTTTTT. Translating it yields CASSIVTGGRGNEKLFF.

V gene TRBV19 combines with J gene TRBJ1-2; D is uncertain. V was pared by 2 bases and J by 0 bases, with 10 bases between. From germline, CDR1 is LNHDA and CDR2 SQIVND (reference sequence). The CDR3 length is 15 residues. The CDR3 coding sequence is TGTGCCAGTAGTATATCTCGGCAAACTAACTATGGCTACACCTTC. It translates to CASSISRQTNYGYTF.

This chain joins TRBV5-5 and TRBJ2-7; D not resolved. The germline V gene encodes CDR1 SGHKS and CDR2 YYEKEE (reference sequence). The CDR3 contains 12 residues. Trimming took 4 bases from V and 6 from J, leaving 11 bases between them. CDR3 in DNA: TGTGCCAGCAGCCCGGCCCTCCGCGAGCAGTACTTC. It encodes CASSPALREQYF. The full variable domain, completed using reference TRBV5-5 and TRBJ2-7, is DAGVTQSPTHLIKTRGQQVTLRCSPISGHKSVSWYQQVLGQGPQFIFQYYEKEERGRGNFPDRFSARQFPNYSSELNVNALLLGDSALYLCASSPALREQYFGPGTRLTVT.

V is TRBV2 and J is TRBJ1-1; D is perhaps TRBD1 (6 bases). Germline V lookup: CDR1 SNHLY, CDR2 FYNNEI. Trimming shortened V by 1 base and J by 3 bases, and 9 bases separated the two germline ends. The CDR3 has 14 residues. CDR3 DNA sequence: TGTGCCAGCAGTGAAGTGGCAGGGGACACTGAAGCTTTCTTT. This encodes CASSEVAGDTEAFF.

The rearrangement links TRBV9 to TRBJ2-5, with D perhaps TRBD2 (6 bases). This CDR3 spans 14 amino acids. CDR1 is SGDLS, CDR2 YYNGEE, per germline. V gave up 4 bases and J gave up 2 bases, with 12 bases separating them. The CDR3 here is CASSPHGGQETQYF. The DNA for the CDR3 is TGTGCCAGCAGCCCGCATGGGGGGCAAGAGACCCAGTACTTC. Complete variable domain (other parts from reference TRBV9 and TRBJ2-5): DSGVTQTPKHLITATGQRVTLRCSPRSGDLSVYWYQQSLDQGLQFLIQYYNGEERAKGNILERFSAQQFPDLHSELNLSSLELGDSALYFCASSPHGGQETQYFGPGTRLLVL.

The gene calls are TRBV28 and TRBJ2-2; D tentatively reads TRBD1 or TRBD2 (6 bases each). Trimming shortened V by 7 bases and J by 6 bases, and 9 bases separated the two germline ends. CDR3 length: 12 residues. Germline V gene data show CDR1 as MDHEN and CDR2 as SYDVKM. CDR3 in DNA: TGTGCCAGCAAAAGGGGGGCCGGGGAGCTGTTTTTT. Translating it yields CASKRGAGELFF.

The gene calls are TRBV30 and TRBJ1-5, with D possibly TRBD1 on 5 matching bases. V shed 4 bases and J shed 0 bases, with 28 bases lying between them. The CDR3 is 20 amino acids. Germline V gene sequence: CDR1 GTSNPN, CDR2 SVGIG (reference sequence). The CDR3 DNA follows: TGTGCCTGGAAGCTGTCCGGGACTAAGAACCCGCCAAATAGCAATCAGCCCCAGCATTTT. Translation: CAWKLSGTKNPPNSNQPQHF.

The gene calls are TRBV11-3 and TRBJ2-2, with 8 bases matching TRBD2. V lost 3 bases to trimming and J lost 1 base; unmatched junction nucleotides: 1. This CDR3 is 15 amino acids long. Per the germline V gene, CDR1 is SGHNT and CDR2 is YENEEA. CDR3 bases: TGTGCCAGCAGCTTTCTAGCGGGGAACACCGGGGAGCTGTTTTTT. Its protein product is CASSFLAGNTGELFF.

This clone came up once. J is TRBJ2-7 and V is TRBV18; 10 bases agree with TRBD1. The CDR3 contains 17 residues. Trimming removed 0 bases from V and 7 bases from J; junction bases left unmatched: 12. Germline-derived CDR1 and CDR2 are KGHSH and LQKENI. The CDR3 here is CASSPPDSTGGRREQYF. CDR3 coding DNA: TGTGCCAGCTCACCACCCGACTCGACAGGGGGCCGCCGGGAGCAGTACTTC.

This clone was found once. This chain connects TRBV6-5 to TRBJ2-7; 11 positions match TRBD2. Germline V gene sequence: CDR1 MNHEY, CDR2 SVGAGI. The CDR3 is 16 amino acids. Germline trimming cut 0 bases from V and 0 bases from J; bases unmatched to any gene: 1. The CDR3 here is CASSYSLAGGSYEQYF. The CDR3 DNA reads TGTGCCAGCAGTTACTCCCTAGCGGGGGGCTCCTACGAGCAGTACTTC.

This chain uses TRBV5-5 with TRBJ2-3; 9 nucleotides match TRBD2. From germline, CDR1 is SGHKS and CDR2 YYEKEE (reference sequence). The CDR3 covers 15 residues. The J segment lost 4 bases and the V segment lost 3 bases, leaving 6 bases of the junction unmatched. CDR3: CASSSIAGGPDTQYF. The CDR3 DNA is TGTGCCAGCAGCTCGATTGCGGGGGGGCCAGATACGCAGTATTTT.

The table lists this clone with a few counts. This sequence joins TRBV2 and TRBJ2-7; D uncertain. The germline gives CDR1 SNHLY, CDR2 FYNNEI. Trimming removed 3 bases at V and 1 base at J, with 7 bases between. The CDR3 contains 13 residues. CDR3 residues: CASSDSPSYEQYF. The CDR3, as DNA: TGTGCCAGCAGTGATTCCCCTTCCTACGAGCAGTACTTC.